These 2 T cell receptor beta chains were all obtained from the same sample, sequenced in a study of blood T cell repertoires in COVID-19. Libraries were prepared by immunoSEQ multiplex PCR; TCRdb keeps only in-frame clonotypes and omits some of them. The sample holds 250,000 to 350,000 clones, approximately 84% seen once. The source material was peripheral blood. These receptors all come from a human donor with COVID-19, enrolled during active disease. The donor label of this sample is uncertain.

The CDR3 bases are TGTGCCACCAGCAGACCGACAGGCGGGCTTGAAAAACTGTTTTTT. Amino acids: CATSRPTGGLEKLFF. The rearrangement joins TRBV15 to TRBJ1-4, with D possibly matching TRBD1 (6 bases). Germline values: CDR1 LNHNV, CDR2 YYDKDF (reference sequence). The CDR3 has 15 amino acids. Deletions cut 2 bases from V and 7 bases from J, with 14 bases between.

This chain links TRBV27 with TRBJ2-2, with D perhaps TRBD1 (7 bases). CDR1 and CDR2 (germline): MNHEY, SMNVEV (reference sequence). This CDR3 spans 17 amino acids. V was shortened by 5 bases and J by 4 bases, with 20 bases between the two germline ends. The CDR3 coding sequence is TGTGCCAGCAGTCCTCTCCCAGGGGGGTTTGGCACCGGGGAGCTGTTTTTT. This sequence encodes CASSPLPGGFGTGELFF.